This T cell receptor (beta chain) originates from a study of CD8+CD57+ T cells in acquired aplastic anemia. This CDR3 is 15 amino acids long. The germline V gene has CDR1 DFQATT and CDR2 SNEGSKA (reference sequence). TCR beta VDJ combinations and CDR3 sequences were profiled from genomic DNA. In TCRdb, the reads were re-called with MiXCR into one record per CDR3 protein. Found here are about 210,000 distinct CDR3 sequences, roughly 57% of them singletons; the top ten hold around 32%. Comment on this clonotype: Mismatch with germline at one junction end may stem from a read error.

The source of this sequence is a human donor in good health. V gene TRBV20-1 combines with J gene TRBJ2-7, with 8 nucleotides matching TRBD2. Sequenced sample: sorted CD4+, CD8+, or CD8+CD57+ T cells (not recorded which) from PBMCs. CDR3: CSARGGAGGLYEQHF. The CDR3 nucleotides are TGCAGTGCTAGAGGAGGGGCGGGGGGTCTCTACGAGCAGCACTTC.